Below are 22 T cell receptor beta chains sequenced from a single sample in a study of response to subunit inactivated influenza vaccine. In TCRdb, the RT-PCR reads were re-called with MiXCR into one record per CDR3 protein. The sample carries hundreds of thousands of distinct CDR3 sequences, around 25% recorded once. The sample here was CD4+ T cells sorted from PBMCs, taken about 5 days after vaccination. These receptor sequences come from a man in his fifties who received an inactivated influenza vaccine.

The gene calls are TRBV20-1 and TRBJ2-1, with D possibly TRBD2 on 5 matching bases. Germline values: CDR1 DFQATT, CDR2 SNEGSKA (reference sequence). This CDR3 comprises 12 residues. V dropped 3 bases and J dropped 7 bases, with 10 bases sitting between them. The CDR3 loop reads CSARDLKNEQFF. The CDR3 DNA follows: TGCAGTGCTAGGGACTTAAAAAATGAGCAGTTCTTC.

The rearrangement uses TRBV6-1 and TRBJ1-2; TRBD1 matches at 9 bases. The V gene end was trimmed by 6 bases and the J gene end by 4 bases; junction bases not matched to a gene: 9. Germline CDR1 MNHNS, CDR2 SASEGT. This CDR3 is built from 15 residues. For the CDR3, the DNA is TGTGCCAGCAGATCCCCGGGACAGGGTATCTATGGCTACACCTTC. Translation gives CASRSPGQGIYGYTF.

In this sample, this clonotype turned up a few times. The chain employs TRBV11-2 and TRBJ2-1; 7 nucleotides match TRBD2. Germline-derived CDR1 and CDR2 are SGHAT and FQNNGV. The CDR3 is 14 residues long. V shed 1 base and J 8 bases; nucleotides not matched to a gene: 5. The CDR3 DNA reads as TGTGCCAGCAGCTTAGGGCCGGGAGGCGATGAGCAGTTCTTC. Translating gives CASSLGPGGDEQFF.

This clonotype showed up just a few times. V usage is TRBV7-2 and J usage is TRBJ2-1; 10 positions match TRBD1. Germline V CDR1 and CDR2: SGHTA, FQGNSA. Unmatched junction bases numbered 7, after V lost 4 bases and J lost 10 bases. The length of the CDR3 is 14 residues. CDR3 amino acids: CASSSVRDRGEQFF. Here the CDR3 DNA reads TGTGCCAGCAGCTCCGTCCGGGACAGGGGCGAGCAGTTCTTC.

The rearrangement links TRBV10-3 to TRBJ2-1; 10 nucleotides align to TRBD2. This CDR3 region has 18 residues. The V and J ends lost 2 bases and 0 bases, in that order; junction bases with no gene match: 7. Germline CDR1 is ENHRY and CDR2 is SYGVKD. This CDR3 is CAISEPGRTSGSYNEQFF. In DNA form, the CDR3 reads TGTGCCATCAGTGAGCCGGGCCGGACTAGCGGCTCCTACAATGAGCAGTTCTTC.

The genes are TRBV20-1 and TRBJ1-4, with unresolved D. There are 14 residues in the CDR3. V was shortened by 4 bases and J by 7 bases, with 16 bases between the two germline ends. Germline V CDR1 and CDR2: DFQATT, SNEGSKA (reference sequence). The CDR3 DNA sequence: TGCAGTGCTACCGACCCCGGGGATGCTGAAAAACTGTTTTTT. It specifies CSATDPGDAEKLFF.

V usage is TRBV5-1 and J usage is TRBJ1-1, with TRBD1 identical over 9 bases. Germline V CDR1 and CDR2: SGHRS, YFSETQ. The CDR3 is 16 amino acids. Trimming took 5 bases from V and 0 from J; bases not matched to a gene: 8. The DNA for the CDR3 is TGCGCCAGCAGACAGGGACAGGGAGTCATGAACACTGAAGCTTTCTTT. Protein product: CASRQGQGVMNTEAFF.

This clonotype was seen more than once but under ten times. This chain joins TRBV20-1 and TRBJ1-6; 8 bases line up with TRBD1. V lost 0 bases to trimming and J lost 13 bases; unmatched junction nucleotides: 14. The CDR3 is 16 amino acids. CDR1 is DFQATT, CDR2 SNEGSKA, per germline (reference sequence). CDR3 loop: CSARDRGQDPFLPLHF. In DNA, the CDR3 is TGCAGTGCTAGAGACAGGGGGCAAGATCCTTTTTTGCCCCTCCACTTT.

Remarks on this clonotype: A much bigger clone sits one base away, suggesting this may be a read error. The V and J genes are TRBV12-3 or TRBV12-4 and TRBJ2-2, with 10 bases aligning to TRBD1. The J segment lost 1 base and the V segment lost 11 bases, leaving 19 bases of the junction unmatched. This CDR3 is built from 19 residues. The CDR3 DNA reads as TGTGCCCCCCGAGATGGGGACAGGGGTTTAGTGTGGAACACCGGGGAGCTGTTTTTT. This codes for CAPRDGDRGLVWNTGELFF.

The rearrangement uses TRBV7-2 and TRBJ2-3, with D hard to call. V was clipped by 4 bases and J by 0 bases, with 14 bases between them. Germline CDR1 and CDR2: SGHTA and FQGNSA. This CDR3 is built from 16 residues. The CDR3 loop reads CASSYGFLGSTDTQYF. In nucleotides, the CDR3 is TGTGCCAGCAGCTATGGGTTTCTGGGTAGCACAGATACGCAGTATTTT.

This clonotype showed up just a few times. The gene calls are TRBV12-3 or TRBV12-4 and TRBJ2-7, with 7 bases lining up with TRBD2. The CDR3 is 14 amino acids. J lost 2 bases, V lost 3 bases, and 4 bases had no gene match. The CDR3, as DNA: TGTGCCAGCAGTTTCGGCGGGAGCGCCTACGAGCAGTACTTC. The encoded protein is CASSFGGSAYEQYF.

V gene TRBV20-1 combines with J gene TRBJ2-3; TRBD1 matches at 8 bases. The CDR3 spans 14 residues. Trimming took 4 bases from V and 4 from J; bases not matched to a gene: 7. Germline loops: CDR1 DFQATT, CDR2 SNEGSKA (reference sequence). This CDR3 is CSAIRQGASDTQYF. In DNA, the CDR3 is TGCAGTGCTATCCGGCAGGGGGCCTCAGATACGCAGTATTTT.

The V call is TRBV12-3 or TRBV12-4, the J call TRBJ2-1; D remains unclear. The ends were cut back, 2 bases at V and 9 bases at J, with 11 bases in the middle. CDR3 length: 13 amino acids. The DNA for the CDR3 is TGTGCCAGCAGTTTAAGGGCCTGGGGTGAGCAGTTCTTC. This translates into CASSLRAWGEQFF.

The gene calls are TRBV20-1 and TRBJ2-3, with TRBD2 matching over 7 bases. CDR3 size: 13 residues. The junction had 2 bases not matched to a gene; V was cut back by 4 bases and J by 1 base. Germline values: CDR1 DFQATT, CDR2 SNEGSKA (reference sequence). CDR3: CSATLAGTDTQYF. CDR3 bases: TGCAGTGCTACCCTAGCGGGCACAGATACGCAGTATTTT.

The sample holds a few counts of this clonotype. This rearrangement joins TRBV12-3 or TRBV12-4 to TRBJ2-7, with 7 bases that match TRBD1. The J segment lost 5 bases and the V segment lost 11 bases, leaving 9 bases of the junction unmatched. CDR3 size: 12 residues. In DNA form, the CDR3 reads TGTGCCTCGACAGGGTGGTGGGACGAGCAGTACTTC. This codes for CASTGWWDEQYF.

This clonotype has just a few counts. The rearrangement joins TRBV5-1 to TRBJ2-2; 8 bases match TRBD2. CDR3 length: 17 residues. CDR1 is SGHRS and CDR2 is YFSETQ in the germline V gene. The ends lost 5 bases at V and 0 bases at J; junction bases unmatched: 9. The CDR3 region is CASSHGGSGANTGELFF. The CDR3 nucleotides are TGCGCCAGCAGTCATGGCGGTAGCGGGGCGAACACCGGGGAGCTGTTTTTT.

The chain uses TRBV2 and TRBJ2-1, with D unclear. CDR1 is SNHLY, CDR2 FYNNEI, per germline. Trimming cost V 8 bases and J 6 bases, with 17 bases left between them. This CDR3 has 14 amino acids. CDR3 bases: TGTGCCAGCGTCGAGCAATTCCTCGTCAATGAGCAGTTCTTC. As protein: CASVEQFLVNEQFF.

This clonotype showed up just a few times. The chain has TRBV6-1 and TRBJ1-6; D unclear. V lost 6 bases to trimming and J lost 2 bases, with 8 bases between them. The CDR3 spans 14 residues. Germline V gives CDR1 MNHNS, CDR2 SASEGT. The CDR3 sequence is CASRPGTYNSPLHF. The CDR3 region has the DNA TGTGCCAGCAGACCGGGTACCTATAATTCACCCCTCCACTTT.

This clonotype turned up a few times. The chain combines TRBV11-2 with TRBJ2-1; a weak D match, TRBD2 (6 bases). The CDR3 length is 16 residues. From germline, CDR1 is SGHAT and CDR2 FQNNGV. V was clipped by 5 bases and J by 1 base, with 15 bases between them. CDR3 DNA: TGTGCCAGCAGCCCCGGGACTCCCCTTTCCTACAATGAGCAGTTCTTC. This sequence encodes CASSPGTPLSYNEQFF.

The chain is built from TRBV20-1 and TRBJ1-1; the D is unclear. Trimming shortened V by 2 bases and J by 1 base, and 14 bases separated the two germline ends. CDR1 and CDR2 (germline): DFQATT, SNEGSKA (reference sequence). The CDR3 has 15 residues. The CDR3: CSARTPGPGNTEAFF. Here the CDR3 DNA reads TGCAGTGCTAGAACCCCAGGCCCCGGGAACACTGAAGCTTTCTTT.

In its sample, this clonotype was seen a few times. The gene calls are TRBV27 and TRBJ2-3; 8 nucleotides match TRBD1. The CDR3 covers 14 residues. V lost 5 bases, J lost 6 bases, and 7 bases stayed unmatched. Per the germline V gene, CDR1 is MNHEY and CDR2 is SMNVEV (reference sequence). This chain's CDR3 is CASSPGQVTDTQYF. The CDR3 DNA reads TGTGCCAGCAGTCCGGGACAGGTCACGGATACGCAGTATTTT.

The gene calls are TRBV20-1 and TRBJ2-3, with TRBD2 as a possible D gene (5 bases). The germline CDR1 and CDR2 sequences are DFQATT and SNEGSKA (reference sequence). CDR3 length: 12 amino acids. Trimming left V 5 bases short and J 4 bases short, with 10 bases between. The CDR3 sequence is CSAPEAADTQYF. The CDR3 coding sequence is TGCAGTGCTCCCGAAGCGGCAGATACGCAGTATTTT.